These 31 T cell receptor beta chains were sequenced from one sample in a study of blood T cell repertoires in COVID-19. Clones were sequenced by immunoSEQ multiplex PCR, and TCRdb holds only the in-frame ones, with some missing. The table records 250,000 to 300,000 clones, about 86% of them present only once. Sequencing was done on a sample of peripheral blood. These receptor sequences come from an elderly man with acute or convalescent COVID-19.

The table lists this clone with a count of one. The chain joins TRBV5-1 to TRBJ2-7, with 7 bases that match TRBD1. The CDR3 has 14 residues. Per the germline V gene, CDR1 is SGHRS and CDR2 is YFSETQ. The junction had 8 bases not matched to a gene; V was cut back by 5 bases and J by 3 bases. CDR3 sequence reads: CASRSPDRNYEQYF. As DNA, the CDR3 is TGCGCCAGCAGGTCCCCGGACAGGAACTACGAGCAGTACTTC.

V gene TRBV7-2 combines with J gene TRBJ1-1; D may be TRBD1 (6 bases). The V end was cut by 3 bases, the J end by 10 bases, with 15 bases between. Germline CDR1 reads SGHTA; CDR2 reads FQGNSA. The CDR3 consists of 13 residues. CDR3 bases: TGTGCCAGCAGCTTCCCGGACAGACGAGGAGCTTTCTTT. Encoded protein: CASSFPDRRGAFF.

The V and J genes are TRBV12-5 and TRBJ2-1; 8 positions match TRBD2. Looked up from germline, CDR1 is LGHNT and CDR2 is FRNRAP. V lost 0 bases to trimming and J lost 7 bases; unmatched junction nucleotides: 8. This CDR3 has 16 residues. CDR3 nucleotides: TGTGCTAGTGGTTTGGTACGGCCGGGAGGGGGGAATGAGCAGTTCTTC. It specifies CASGLVRPGGGNEQFF. The full variable domain, rest sourced from reference TRBV12-5 and TRBJ2-1, is DARVTQTPRHKVTEMGQEVTMRCQPILGHNTVFWYRQTMMQGLELLAYFRNRAPLDDSGMPKDRFSAEMPDATLATLKIQPSEPRDSAVYFCASGLVRPGGGNEQFFGPGTRLTVL.

The rearrangement joins TRBV19 to TRBJ1-5; TRBD1 is a possible D gene (6 bases). Germline values: CDR1 LNHDA, CDR2 SQIVND (reference sequence). V was clipped by 5 bases and J by 0 bases, with 11 bases between them. There are 15 residues in the CDR3. The CDR3 DNA reads TGTGCCAGTAGTCTAACGGACAGTAGCAATCAGCCCCAGCATTTT. Encoded protein: CASSLTDSSNQPQHF.

V is TRBV5-1 and J is TRBJ1-4; 7 bases align to TRBD1. CDR1 and CDR2 (germline): SGHRS, YFSETQ. V was pared by 4 bases and J by 2 bases, with 8 bases of the junction left unmatched. The CDR3 sequence is 16 residues long. The CDR3 coding sequence is TGCGCCAGCAGCCACAACGGGGGACAGACTAATGAAAAACTGTTTTTT. It yields the protein CASSHNGGQTNEKLFF.

This chain uses TRBV7-3 with TRBJ2-1; 8 nucleotides align to TRBD2. V shed 2 bases and J 3 bases; nucleotides not matched to a gene: 6. Germline CDR1 and CDR2: SGHTA and FQGTGA. The CDR3 covers 16 residues. CDR3 loop: CASSLLASGFYNEQFF. The DNA of the CDR3 is TGTGCCAGCAGCTTATTGGCTAGCGGGTTCTACAATGAGCAGTTCTTC.

In its sample, this clone was seen once. The J gene is TRBJ2-4, the V gene TRBV3-1 (or the pseudogene TRBV3-2); a weak D match, TRBD1 (5 bases). Trimming took 0 bases from V and 0 from J, leaving 21 bases between them. Germline V gene sequence: CDR1 LGHDT, CDR2 YNNKEL (reference sequence). CDR3 length: 20 amino acids. The CDR3 bases are TGTGCCAGCAGCCAAGATTGGGGCAGTCGAACGAAACTAGCCAAAAACATTCAGTACTTC. This gives the protein CASSQDWGSRTKLAKNIQYF.

J is TRBJ2-5 and V is TRBV28; 10 nucleotides agree with TRBD1. J was trimmed by 5 bases and V by 6 bases; bases with no gene match: 6. The length of the CDR3 is 14 residues. CDR1 MDHEN and CDR2 SYDVKM come from the germline V gene. The CDR3 reads CASSTDRGWETQYF. The CDR3 DNA is TGTGCCAGCAGCACGGACAGGGGGTGGGAGACCCAGTACTTC. Together with reference TRBV28 and TRBJ2-5, the CDR3 gives the full variable domain: DVKVTQSSRYLVKRTGEKVFLECVQDMDHENMFWYRQDPGLGLRLIYFSYDVKMKEKGDIPEGYSVSREKKERFSLILESASTNQTSMYLCASSTDRGWETQYFGPGTRLLVL.

This chain links TRBV5-6 with TRBJ2-1; D may be TRBD2 (5 bases). Trimming took off 5 bases at V and 0 bases at J, with 15 bases between the two ends. This CDR3 region has 16 residues. CDR1 is SGHDT and CDR2 is YYEEEE in the germline V gene. CDR3 nucleotides: TGTGCCAGCAGTCAAGACGGACTGAGCTCCTACAATGAGCAGTTCTTC. Its translation: CASSQDGLSSYNEQFF.

The genes are TRBV18 and TRBJ1-3; D possibly corresponds to TRBD1 (5 bases). V dropped 8 bases and J dropped 0 bases, with 17 bases sitting between them. This CDR3 contains 16 residues. CDR1 is KGHSH and CDR2 is LQKENI in the germline V gene. The CDR3 here is CASRNRTGNSGNTIYF. The CDR3 DNA reads as TGTGCCAGCCGAAACCGAACAGGAAACTCTGGAAACACCATATATTTT. Using reference TRBV18 and TRBJ1-3 for the parts outside the CDR3, the full variable domain is NAGVMQNPRHLVRRRGQEARLRCSPMKGHSHVYWYRQLPEEGLKFMVYLQKENIIDESGMPKERFSAEFPKEGPSILRIQQVVRGDSAAYFCASRNRTGNSGNTIYFGEGSWLTVV.

This clone has only a few counts. This sequence joins TRBV10-2 and TRBJ2-3; 15 nucleotides align to TRBD2. Germline V gene sequence: CDR1 WSHSY, CDR2 SAAADI. The CDR3 is 17 residues long. J gave up 3 bases and V 1 base, and 2 bases lay outside the gene matches. The CDR3 nucleotides are TGCGCCAGCAGTGAGTGGACTAGCGGGAGGGCAACAGATACGCAGTATTTT. Encoded protein: CASSEWTSGRATDTQYF.

The chain joins TRBV29-1 to TRBJ2-5; D remains unclear. This CDR3 has 12 residues. V was clipped by 8 bases and J by 5 bases, with 15 bases between them. Germline CDR1 and CDR2: SQVTM and ANQGSEA. The DNA of the CDR3 is TGCAGCATCAAGCGAAGTGGGGAGACCCAGTACTTC. Its protein product is CSIKRSGETQYF.

The chain carries TRBV2 and TRBJ2-1, with a tentative D call TRBD1 (5 bases). CDR1 SNHLY and CDR2 FYNNEI come from the germline V gene. This CDR3 comprises 14 residues. Trimming shortened V by 5 bases and J by 4 bases, and 12 bases separated the two germline ends. The CDR3 coding sequence is TGTGCCAGCAGTCCGCTAGGGGCGTACAATGAGCAGTTCTTC. Protein product: CASSPLGAYNEQFF. The full variable domain, with the rest looked up from reference TRBV2 and TRBJ2-1, is EPEVTQTPSHQVTQMGQEVILRCVPISNHLYFYWYRQILGQKVEFLVSFYNNEISEKSEIFDDQFSVERPDGSNFTLKIRSTKLEDSAMYFCASSPLGAYNEQFFGPGTRLTVL.

CDR3 protein: CASRGTRRQGGNTEAFF. As DNA, the CDR3 is TGTGCCAGTAGGGGGACCCGGCGACAGGGAGGGAACACTGAAGCTTTCTTT. This sequence joins TRBV19 and TRBJ1-1; 7 nucleotides agree with TRBD1. Germline V gene data show CDR1 as LNHDA and CDR2 as SQIVND (reference sequence). The CDR3 extends over 17 amino acids. The J segment lost 1 base and the V segment lost 6 bases, leaving 14 bases of the junction unmatched.

The genes are TRBV3-1 (or the pseudogene TRBV3-2) and TRBJ2-1; 8 positions agree with TRBD1. Per germline, CDR1 LGHDT and CDR2 YNNKEL (reference sequence). The V segment lost 6 bases and the J segment 5 bases; nucleotides outside the gene matches: 6. The CDR3 runs to 14 residues. The CDR3 nucleotides read TGTGCCAGCAGAGGACAGGGCTTTCACAATGAGCAGTTCTTC. Translating it yields CASRGQGFHNEQFF.

This clone was counted between two and nine times. This rearrangement joins TRBV2 to TRBJ1-4, with 7 bases fitting TRBD1. CDR3 length: 14 residues. Germline CDR1 reads SNHLY; CDR2 reads FYNNEI. The V segment lost 6 bases and the J segment 8 bases; nucleotides outside the gene matches: 9. The chain's CDR3 is CASRTTGLREKLFF. CDR3 bases: TGTGCCAGCAGGACGACAGGGCTTAGGGAAAAACTGTTTTTT.

Only a few counts were recorded for this clone. The V gene is TRBV6-5, the J gene TRBJ1-3; weak D call: TRBD1 (5 bases). The CDR3 length is 15 residues. V lost 4 bases to trimming and J lost 2 bases, with 12 bases between them. Germline V gene lookup returns CDR1 MNHEY and CDR2 SVGAGI. CDR3 residues: CASSFRAAPGNTIYF. The DNA of the CDR3 is TGTGCCAGCAGTTTCAGGGCTGCGCCTGGAAACACCATATATTTT.

V usage is TRBV5-1 and J usage is TRBJ1-5, with D uncertain. The germline gives CDR1 SGHRS, CDR2 YFSETQ. This CDR3 contains 13 residues. The V gene lost 3 bases and the J gene lost 5 bases, with 9 bases spanning the gap. In nucleotides, the CDR3 is TGCGCCAGCAGCTCTTCCGGGGATCAGCCCCAGCATTTT. As protein: CASSSSGDQPQHF.

The CDR3 reads CASSDRTPYSNQPQHF. For the CDR3, the DNA is TGTGCCAGCAGTGATCGAACACCGTATAGCAATCAGCCCCAGCATTTT. The chain has TRBV6-1 and TRBJ1-5; no reliable D call. The CDR3 length is 16 residues. V was cut by 3 bases and J by 0 bases, with 12 bases left in between. CDR1 and CDR2 from the germline V gene are MNHNS and SASEGT.

J is TRBJ1-3 and V is TRBV9; 7 bases map to TRBD1. The CDR3 spans 16 residues. CDR1 and CDR2 (germline): SGDLS, YYNGEE. V shed 2 bases and J 0 bases; nucleotides not matched to a gene: 5. CDR3 sequence (DNA): TGTGCCAGCAGCGTTACAGGGGCCATCTCTGGAAACACCATATATTTT. Encoded protein: CASSVTGAISGNTIYF.

The V and J genes are TRBV10-3 and TRBJ1-1; 9 bases fit TRBD1. CDR3 length: 16 residues. V was clipped by 6 bases and J by 2 bases; unmatched bases: 10. Germline V gene data show CDR1 as ENHRY and CDR2 as SYGVKD. The CDR3 region has the DNA TGTGCCATCAGCGCGAACCCGGGACAGGGAAACACTGAAGCTTTCTTT. It encodes CAISANPGQGNTEAFF.

The chain is built from TRBV5-1 and TRBJ2-6; D may be TRBD1 (6 bases). CDR3 length equals 15 residues. With 4 bases removed from V and 10 bases from J, the gap between germline ends came to 18 bases. Germline lookup yields CDR1 SGHRS and CDR2 YFSETQ. CDR3 sequence (DNA): TGCGCCAGCAGCGGGCAACAGGGCCCTCTAAACGTCCTGACTTTC. Its protein product is CASSGQQGPLNVLTF.

This clone was seen a few times. Other nucleotide sequences in the sample specify the same CDR3. The chain recombines TRBV5-1 with TRBJ1-2; TRBD1 agrees at 9 bases. The CDR3 extends over 13 amino acids. CDR1 and CDR2 from the germline V gene are SGHRS and YFSETQ. The V gene end was trimmed by 0 bases and the J gene end by 8 bases; junction bases not matched to a gene: 2. CDR3 sequence reads: CASSLGQGDGYTF. Here the CDR3 DNA reads TGCGCCAGCAGCTTGGGACAGGGGGACGGCTACACCTTC.

The chain uses TRBV11-2 and TRBJ1-1; tentative D call: TRBD1 (6 bases). This CDR3 is built from 15 residues. V dropped 1 base and J dropped 4 bases, with 13 bases sitting between them. In germline, CDR1 is SGHAT, CDR2 FQNNGV. The CDR3 sequence: CASSLAGAGVTEAFF. The CDR3 nucleotides are TGTGCCAGCAGCTTAGCTGGGGCAGGGGTCACTGAAGCTTTCTTT. Complete variable domain (other parts from reference TRBV11-2 and TRBJ1-1): EAGVAQSPRYKIIEKRQSVAFWCNPISGHATLYWYQQILGQGPKLLIQFQNNGVVDDSQLPKDRFSAERLKGVDSTLKIQPAKLEDSAVYLCASSLAGAGVTEAFFGQGTRLTVV.

The rearrangement uses TRBV28 and TRBJ2-1; 8 nucleotides align to TRBD2. The CDR3 covers 16 residues. With 3 bases clipped from V and 2 bases from J, the junction kept 6 bases outside the gene matches. The germline V gene encodes CDR1 MDHEN and CDR2 SYDVKM. CDR3 sequence: CASSFLDSGTYNEQFF. CDR3 in DNA: TGTGCCAGCAGTTTTTTAGATAGCGGGACCTACAATGAGCAGTTCTTC. Full variable domain (remainder filled in from reference TRBV28 and TRBJ2-1): DVKVTQSSRYLVKRTGEKVFLECVQDMDHENMFWYRQDPGLGLRLIYFSYDVKMKEKGDIPEGYSVSREKKERFSLILESASTNQTSMYLCASSFLDSGTYNEQFFGPGTRLTVL.

The chain employs TRBV18 and TRBJ2-3, with D perhaps matching TRBD2 (5 bases). Between the trimmed V and J ends, which lost 0 bases and 5 bases, there was a span of 15 bases. Germline V gene lookup returns CDR1 KGHSH and CDR2 LQKENI. The CDR3 runs to 16 residues. CDR3 bases: TGTGCCAGCTCACCACCGATAGCTCCAGGACTAGATACGCAGTATTTT. Translation gives CASSPPIAPGLDTQYF.

This clone has a count of ten or more. The chain couples TRBV5-1 to TRBJ1-6; a weak D match, TRBD1 (5 bases). The CDR3 is made up of 14 amino acids. Germline V gene lookup returns CDR1 SGHRS and CDR2 YFSETQ. Between the trimmed V and J ends, which lost 4 bases and 7 bases, there was a span of 12 bases. The CDR3 sequence is CASSHPGGNSPLHF. CDR3 bases: TGCGCCAGCAGCCACCCCGGGGGGAATTCACCCCTCCACTTT.

The chain joins TRBV13 to TRBJ2-3, with 7 bases that match TRBD1. The CDR3 is 16 residues long. Germline V lookup: CDR1 PRHDT, CDR2 FYEKMQ (reference sequence). J lost 3 bases, V lost 1 base, and 7 bases had no gene match. The CDR3 DNA reads TGTGCCAGCAGCTTAGCGACAGGGTTCAAAACAGATACGCAGTATTTT. The encoded protein is CASSLATGFKTDTQYF. The whole variable domain, filled in from reference TRBV13 and TRBJ2-3, reads AAGVIQSPRHLIKEKRETATLKCYPIPRHDTVYWYQQGPGQDPQFLISFYEKMQSDKGSIPDRFSAQQFSDYHSELNMSSLELGDSALYFCASSLATGFKTDTQYFGPGTRLTVL.

This clone was counted only a few times. The rearrangement links TRBV3-1 (or the pseudogene TRBV3-2) to TRBJ2-2; D call uncertain. The germline V gene encodes CDR1 LGHDT and CDR2 YNNKEL (reference sequence). Deletions cut 1 base from V and 1 base from J, with 4 bases between. The CDR3 is 14 amino acids. The CDR3 loop is CASSQVRNTGELFF. CDR3 sequence (DNA): TGTGCCAGCAGCCAAGTTCGGAACACCGGGGAGCTGTTTTTT.

V gene TRBV28 combines with J gene TRBJ1-1, with 7 positions matching TRBD1. The CDR3 sequence is 12 residues long. CDR1 is MDHEN and CDR2 is SYDVKM in the germline V gene. The ends lost 5 bases at V and 5 bases at J; junction bases unmatched: 2. The CDR3 reads CASSQGGTEAFF. The CDR3 DNA follows: TGTGCCAGCAGTCAGGGGGGTACTGAAGCTTTCTTT.

The V and J genes are TRBV7-3 and TRBJ1-1, with a weak D call TRBD1 (6 bases). Germline assignment: CDR1 SGHTA and CDR2 FQGTGA. V lost 5 bases to trimming and J lost 0 bases, with 19 bases between them. CDR3 length: 17 residues. The DNA of the CDR3 is TGTGCCAGCAGCCTCGGGACATTCGGGGGGGTGAACACTGAAGCTTTCTTT. It translates to CASSLGTFGGVNTEAFF.